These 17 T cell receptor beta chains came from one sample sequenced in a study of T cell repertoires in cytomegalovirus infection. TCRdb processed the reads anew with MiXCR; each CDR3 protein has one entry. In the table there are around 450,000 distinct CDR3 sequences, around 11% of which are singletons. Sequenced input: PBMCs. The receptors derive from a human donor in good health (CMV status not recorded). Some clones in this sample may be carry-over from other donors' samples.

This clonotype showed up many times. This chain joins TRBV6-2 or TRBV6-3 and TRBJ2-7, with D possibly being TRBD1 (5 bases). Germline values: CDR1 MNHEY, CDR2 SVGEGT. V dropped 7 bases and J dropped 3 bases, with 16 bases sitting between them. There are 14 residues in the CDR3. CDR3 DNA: TGTGCCAGCATCCTTCAGGGTGGTTTCTACGAGCAGTACTTC. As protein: CASILQGGFYEQYF.

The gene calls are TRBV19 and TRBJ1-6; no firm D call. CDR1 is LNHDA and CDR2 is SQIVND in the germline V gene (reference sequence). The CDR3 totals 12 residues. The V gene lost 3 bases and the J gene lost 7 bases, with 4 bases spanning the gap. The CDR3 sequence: CASSIPNSPLHF. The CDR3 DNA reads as TGTGCCAGTAGTATTCCGAATTCACCCCTCCACTTT.

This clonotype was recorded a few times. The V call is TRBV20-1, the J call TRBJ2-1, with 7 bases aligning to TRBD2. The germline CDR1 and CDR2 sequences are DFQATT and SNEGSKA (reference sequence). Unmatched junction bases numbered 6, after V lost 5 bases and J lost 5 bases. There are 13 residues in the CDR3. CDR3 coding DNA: TGCAGTGCTCTGTGGGGGGGTAACAATGAGCAGTTCTTC. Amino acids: CSALWGGNNEQFF.

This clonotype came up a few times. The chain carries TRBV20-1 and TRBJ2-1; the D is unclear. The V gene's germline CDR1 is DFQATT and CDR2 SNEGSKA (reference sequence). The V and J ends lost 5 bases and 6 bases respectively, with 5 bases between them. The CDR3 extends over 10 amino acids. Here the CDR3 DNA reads TGCAGTGCTTGGACCAATGAGCAGTTCTTC. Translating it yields CSAWTNEQFF.

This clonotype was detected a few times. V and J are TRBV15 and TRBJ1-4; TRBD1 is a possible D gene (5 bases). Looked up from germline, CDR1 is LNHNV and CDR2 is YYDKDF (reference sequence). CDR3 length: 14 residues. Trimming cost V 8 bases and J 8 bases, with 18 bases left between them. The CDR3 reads CATLALGLWEKLFF. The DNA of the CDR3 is TGTGCCACCCTCGCTCTGGGGCTTTGGGAAAAACTGTTTTTT.

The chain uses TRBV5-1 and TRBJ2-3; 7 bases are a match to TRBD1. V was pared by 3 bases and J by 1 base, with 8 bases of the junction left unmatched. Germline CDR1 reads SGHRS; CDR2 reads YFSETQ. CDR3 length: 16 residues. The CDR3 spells CASSSLTGTGTDTQYF. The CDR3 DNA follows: TGCGCCAGCAGCTCCCTCACCGGGACAGGCACAGATACGCAGTATTTT.

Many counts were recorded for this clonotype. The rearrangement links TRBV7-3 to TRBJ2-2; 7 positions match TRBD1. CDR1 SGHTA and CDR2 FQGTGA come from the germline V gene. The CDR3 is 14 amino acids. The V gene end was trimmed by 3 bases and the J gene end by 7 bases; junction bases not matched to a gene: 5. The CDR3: CASSFTGENGELFF. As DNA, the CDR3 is TGTGCCAGCAGCTTTACAGGGGAGAACGGGGAGCTGTTTTTT.

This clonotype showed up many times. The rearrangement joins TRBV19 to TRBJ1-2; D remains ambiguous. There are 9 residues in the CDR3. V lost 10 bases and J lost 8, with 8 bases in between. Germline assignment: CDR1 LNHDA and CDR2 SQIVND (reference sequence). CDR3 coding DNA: TGTGCCAACGAAACCGGCTACACCTTC. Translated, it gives CANETGYTF.

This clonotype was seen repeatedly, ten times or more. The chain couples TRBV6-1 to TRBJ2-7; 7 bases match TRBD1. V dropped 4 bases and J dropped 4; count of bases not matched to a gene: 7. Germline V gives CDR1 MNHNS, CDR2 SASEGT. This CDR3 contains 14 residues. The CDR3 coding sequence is TGTGCCAGCAGTGCGGACAGGACACGTTACGAGCAGTACTTC. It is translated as CASSADRTRYEQYF.

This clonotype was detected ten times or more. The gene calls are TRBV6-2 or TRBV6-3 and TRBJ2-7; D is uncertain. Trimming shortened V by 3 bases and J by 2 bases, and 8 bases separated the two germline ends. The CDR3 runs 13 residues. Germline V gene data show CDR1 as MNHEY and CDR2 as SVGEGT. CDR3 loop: CASSYGEAYEQYF. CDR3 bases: TGTGCCAGCAGTTATGGAGAAGCCTACGAGCAGTACTTC.

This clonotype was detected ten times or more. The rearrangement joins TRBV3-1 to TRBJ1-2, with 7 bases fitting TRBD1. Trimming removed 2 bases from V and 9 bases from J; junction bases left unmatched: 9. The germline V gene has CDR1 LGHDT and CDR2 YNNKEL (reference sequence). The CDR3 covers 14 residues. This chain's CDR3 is CASSQSDREMSYTF. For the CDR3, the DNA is TGTGCCAGCAGCCAATCCGACAGGGAGATGAGCTACACCTTC.

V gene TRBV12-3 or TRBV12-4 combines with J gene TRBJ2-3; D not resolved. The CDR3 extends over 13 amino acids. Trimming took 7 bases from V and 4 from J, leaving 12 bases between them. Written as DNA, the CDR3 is TGTGCCAGCAACCACCCTGGGGCAGATACGCAGTATTTT. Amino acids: CASNHPGADTQYF.

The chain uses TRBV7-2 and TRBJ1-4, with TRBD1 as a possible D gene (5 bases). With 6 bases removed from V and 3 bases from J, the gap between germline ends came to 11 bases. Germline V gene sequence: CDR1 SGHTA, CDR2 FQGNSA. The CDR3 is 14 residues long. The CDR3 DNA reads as TGTGCCAGCAGGGGGGGAGGCCCTAATGAAAAACTGTTTTTT. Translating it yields CASRGGGPNEKLFF.

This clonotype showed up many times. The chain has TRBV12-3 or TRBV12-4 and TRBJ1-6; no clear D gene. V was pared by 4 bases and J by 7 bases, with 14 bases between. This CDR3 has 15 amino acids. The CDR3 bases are TGTGCCAGCAGTTGGGGTCCGTTGGGCAATTCACCCCTCCACTTT. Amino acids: CASSWGPLGNSPLHF.

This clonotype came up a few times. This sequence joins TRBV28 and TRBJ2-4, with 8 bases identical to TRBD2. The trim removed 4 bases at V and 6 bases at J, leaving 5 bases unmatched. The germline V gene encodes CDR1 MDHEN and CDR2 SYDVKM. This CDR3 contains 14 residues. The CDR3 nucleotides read TGTGCCAGCAGTTCGGCGGGGGGTGGAAACATTCAGTACTTC. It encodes CASSSAGGGNIQYF.

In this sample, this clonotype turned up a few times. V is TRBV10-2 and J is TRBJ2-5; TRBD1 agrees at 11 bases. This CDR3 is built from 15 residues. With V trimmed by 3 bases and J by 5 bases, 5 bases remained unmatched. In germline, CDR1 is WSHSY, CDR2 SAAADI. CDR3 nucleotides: TGCGCCAGCAGTGATAGGACAGGGGGCACTGAGACCCAGTACTTC. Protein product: CASSDRTGGTETQYF.

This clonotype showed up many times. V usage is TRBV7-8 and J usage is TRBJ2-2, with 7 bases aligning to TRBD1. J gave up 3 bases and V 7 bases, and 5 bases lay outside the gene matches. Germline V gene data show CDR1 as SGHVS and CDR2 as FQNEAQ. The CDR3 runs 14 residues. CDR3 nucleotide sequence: TGTGCCAGCAAACAGGGGACCTACACCGGGGAGCTGTTTTTT. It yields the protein CASKQGTYTGELFF. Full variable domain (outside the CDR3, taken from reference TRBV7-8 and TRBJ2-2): GAGVSQSPRYKVAKRGQDVALRCDPISGHVSLFWYQQALGQGPEFLTYFQNEAQLDKSGLPSDRFFAERPEGSVSTLKIQRTQQEDSAVYLCASKQGTYTGELFFGEGSRLTVL.